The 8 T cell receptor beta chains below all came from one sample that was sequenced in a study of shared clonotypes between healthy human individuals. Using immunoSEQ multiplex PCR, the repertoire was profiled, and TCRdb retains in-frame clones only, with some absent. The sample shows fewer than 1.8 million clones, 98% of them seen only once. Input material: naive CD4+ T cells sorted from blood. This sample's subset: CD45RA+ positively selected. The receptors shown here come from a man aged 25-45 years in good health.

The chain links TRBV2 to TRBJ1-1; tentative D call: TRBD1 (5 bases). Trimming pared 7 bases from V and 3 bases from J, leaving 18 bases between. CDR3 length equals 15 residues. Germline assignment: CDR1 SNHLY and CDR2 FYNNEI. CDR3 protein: CASMWLETAYTEAFF. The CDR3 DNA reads TGTGCCAGCATGTGGCTGGAGACAGCCTACACTGAAGCTTTCTTT.

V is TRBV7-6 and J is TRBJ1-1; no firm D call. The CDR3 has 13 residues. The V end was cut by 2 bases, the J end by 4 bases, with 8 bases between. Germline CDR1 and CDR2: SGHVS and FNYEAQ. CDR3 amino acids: CASSLMQSTEAFF. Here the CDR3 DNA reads TGTGCCAGCAGCTTAATGCAAAGCACTGAAGCTTTCTTT.

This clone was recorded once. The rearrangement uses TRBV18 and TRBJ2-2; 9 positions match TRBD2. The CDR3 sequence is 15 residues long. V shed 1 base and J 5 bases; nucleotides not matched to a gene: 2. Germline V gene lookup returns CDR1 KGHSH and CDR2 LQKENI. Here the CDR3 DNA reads TGTGCCAGCTCACCACTAGCGGGAGAGACCGGGGAGCTGTTTTTT. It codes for CASSPLAGETGELFF.

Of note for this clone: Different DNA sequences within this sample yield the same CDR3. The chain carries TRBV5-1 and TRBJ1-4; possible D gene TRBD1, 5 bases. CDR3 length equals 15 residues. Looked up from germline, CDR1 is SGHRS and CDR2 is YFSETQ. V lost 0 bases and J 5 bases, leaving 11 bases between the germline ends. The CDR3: CASSLVGAANEKLFF. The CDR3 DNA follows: TGCGCCAGCAGCTTGGTAGGGGCGGCCAATGAAAAACTGTTTTTT.

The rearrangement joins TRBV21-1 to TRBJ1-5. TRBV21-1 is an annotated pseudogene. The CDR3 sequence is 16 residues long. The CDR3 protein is CASSEGYRRGNQPQHF. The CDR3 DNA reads TGTGCCAGCAGCGAGGGCTACCGCAGGGGCAATCAGCCCCAGCATTTT.

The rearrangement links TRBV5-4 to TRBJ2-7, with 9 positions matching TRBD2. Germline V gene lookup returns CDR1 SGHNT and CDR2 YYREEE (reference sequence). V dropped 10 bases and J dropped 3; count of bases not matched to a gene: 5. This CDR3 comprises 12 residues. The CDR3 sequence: CAGGLAYYEQYF. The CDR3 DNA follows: TGTGCCGGGGGACTAGCCTACTACGAGCAGTACTTC.

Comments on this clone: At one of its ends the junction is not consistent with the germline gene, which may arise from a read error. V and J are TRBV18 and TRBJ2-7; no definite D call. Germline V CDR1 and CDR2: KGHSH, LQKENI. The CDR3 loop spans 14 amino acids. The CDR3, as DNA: TGTGCCAGCTCACCGTTCCGGCAGTCCTTCGAGCAGTACTTC. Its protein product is CASSPFRQSFEQYF.

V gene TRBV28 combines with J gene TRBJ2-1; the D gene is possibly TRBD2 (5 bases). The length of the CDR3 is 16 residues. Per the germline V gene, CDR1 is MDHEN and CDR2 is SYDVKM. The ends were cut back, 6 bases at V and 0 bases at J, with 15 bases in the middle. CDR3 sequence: CASSPGRASSYNEQFF. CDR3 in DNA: TGTGCCAGCAGCCCCGGGCGGGCGAGCTCCTACAATGAGCAGTTCTTC.